These T cell receptor beta chains were read from a single sample in a study of early T cells in non-severe SARS-CoV-2 infection. TCRdb re-derived calls from the 5' RACE reads in MiXCR, one entry per CDR3 protein. The table has roughly 30,000 distinct CDR3 sequences, 6% seen once. Here the sequenced sample was whole blood, taken at baseline. Receptors were obtained from an adult who was a healthcare worker with PCR-confirmed SARS-CoV-2 infection or an uninfected control (not recorded which). Each CDR3 is given with its conserved first and last residue. The D gene is left open where the match is weak. Expanded clones are given a class, and other clones once, few, many or no size at all.

TRBV14	TRBJ2-1	NA	NA	13	TGTGCCAGCAGCCCGGCAACCTACAATGAGCAGTTCTTC	CASSPATYNEQFF
TRBV12-3/TRBV12-4	TRBJ2-1	NA	many	12	TGTGCCAGCAGTATAGGGGCCCGACAGCAGTTCTTC	CASSIGARQQFF
TRBV5-1	TRBJ2-3	TRBD1	few	15	TGCGCCAGCAGCTTGGGGACAGGCGGCACAGATACGCAGTATTTT	CASSLGTGGTDTQYF
TRBV7-9	TRBJ2-5	NA	NA	14	TGTGCCAGCAGCTTAATATTCCCTGGGGAGACCCAGTACTTC	CASSLIFPGETQYF
TRBV13	TRBJ2-1	NA	many	12	TGTGCCAGCAGCTTAGGCCCCAATGAGCAGTTCTTC	CASSLGPNEQFF
TRBV6-1	TRBJ2-2	TRBD1	many	15	TGTGCCAGCAATGGACAGGGGGCTGACACCGGGGAGCTGTTTTTT	CASNGQGADTGELFF
TRBV28	TRBJ2-5	TRBD2	medium-sized	16	TGTGCCAGCAGTTCACAGCGGGGGCCGTACCAAGAGACCCAGTACTTC	CASSSQRGPYQETQYF
TRBV4-1	TRBJ2-3	TRBD2	many	13	TGCGCCAGCAGCCTAGGGACTAGCGATACGCAGTATTTT	CASSLGTSDTQYF
TRBV20-1	TRBJ2-2	TRBD1	many	14	TGCAGTGCTAGGGACAGGGGAGTATCCGGGGAGCTGTTTTTT	CSARDRGVSGELFF
TRBV27	TRBJ1-1	NA	many	11	TGTGCCAGCAGTTTAGGCGGTGAAGCTTTCTTT	CASSLGGEAFF
TRBV11-2	TRBJ2-5	TRBD2	NA	13	TGTGCCAGCAGACAGACTAGCGAAGAGACCCAGTACTTC	CASRQTSEETQYF
TRBV20-1	TRBJ1-2	TRBD1	many	15	TGCAGTGCTATCATTAGGACAGGGGCGGACTATGGCTACACCTTC	CSAIIRTGADYGYTF
TRBV6-5	TRBJ2-6	NA	few	15	TGTGCCAGCAGTTACAGGGAGTCTGGGGCCAACGTCCTGACTTTC	CASSYRESGANVLTF
TRBV19	TRBJ2-2	NA	many	16	TGTGCCAGCCAAAGAGGGGGCGGGGTTGGCACCGGGGAGCTGTTTTTT	CASQRGGGVGTGELFF
TRBV6-5	TRBJ2-6	NA	many	17	TGTGCCAGCAGTTACACAGTATTGAGCTCTGGGGCCAACGTCCTGACTTTC	CASSYTVLSSGANVLTF
TRBV9	TRBJ2-3	NA	NA	13	TGTGCCAGCAGCGTAGGAGGGGAAGATACGCAGTATTTT	CASSVGGEDTQYF
TRBV5-6	TRBJ2-1	NA	many	17	TGTGCCAGCAGCTTATCACCCCCCTTGCGGGCGAACAATGAGCAGTTCTTC	CASSLSPPLRANNEQFF
TRBV5-1	TRBJ2-7	TRBD1	NA	15	TGCGCCAGCAGCGTAGAACCGGGACAGCCCTACGAGCAGTACTTC	CASSVEPGQPYEQYF
TRBV5-4	TRBJ2-3	NA	NA	15	TGTGCCAGCAGCGGGACTGCGCCCGAGCCTCATACGCAGTATTTT	CASSGTAPEPHTQYF
TRBV27	TRBJ2-3	NA	many	15	TGTGCCAGCAGTTTAAGGGCATTCAGCGCAGATACGCAGTATTTT	CASSLRAFSADTQYF
TRBV20-1	TRBJ2-3	NA	many	18	TGCAGTGCTAGTCCCAATCCGAACGCTCCCTCAGGCTCAGATACGCAGTATTTT	CSASPNPNAPSGSDTQYF
TRBV6-6	TRBJ1-5	TRBD1	many	14	TGTGCCAGCAGCAAAGGCGGACAGGGCCAGCCCCAGCATTTT	CASSKGGQGQPQHF
TRBV6-6	TRBJ2-2	TRBD2	once	17	TGTGCCAGCAGACAACTAGCGGGGGCTTCGAACACCGGGGAGCTGTTTTTT	CASRQLAGASNTGELFF
TRBV12-3/TRBV12-4	TRBJ1-1	NA	many	14	TGTGCCAGCAGTTTAGCGATCGGAGGATCCAGCGCTTTCTTT	CASSLAIGGSSAFF
TRBV7-2	TRBJ2-3	TRBD2	few	18	TGTGCCAGCAGCTCCCCCTTTAGACTAGCGGATTACACCGATACGCAGTATTTT	CASSSPFRLADYTDTQYF
TRBV6-2/TRBV6-3	TRBJ2-3	NA	many	12	TGTGCCAGCAGTTCACTCACAGATACGCAGTATTTT	CASSSLTDTQYF
TRBV7-9	TRBJ2-2	NA	NA	17	TGTGCCAGCAGCCCCCCCCTGGGCGGGTCGAACACCGGGGAGCTGTTTTTT	CASSPPLGGSNTGELFF
TRBV12-3/TRBV12-4	TRBJ1-2	TRBD1	many	14	TGTGCCAGCAGCCACGACAGGGTTAACTATGGCTACACCTTC	CASSHDRVNYGYTF
TRBV20-1	TRBJ2-5	TRBD2	few	16	TGCAGTGCCCCGCCTCCACTAGCGGAGGTACAAGAGACCCAGTACTTC	CSAPPPLAEVQETQYF
TRBV11-3	TRBJ2-2	NA	NA	13	TGTGCCAGCAGCTTAGGGTCCACCGGGGAGCTGTTTTTT	CASSLGSTGELFF
TRBV7-9	TRBJ2-3	NA	many	15	TGTGCCAGCAGCTTAGTGGGCGGACCAACAGATACGCAGTATTTT	CASSLVGGPTDTQYF
TRBV9	TRBJ2-3	NA	many	14	TGTGCCAGCAGCGCCCCTACCCGTTCTAGTACGCAGTATTTT	CASSAPTRSSTQYF
TRBV5-6	TRBJ2-7	NA	many	14	TGTGCCAGCAGCTTGGGATGGGGGAAGTACGAGCAGTACTTC	CASSLGWGKYEQYF
TRBV2	TRBJ2-7	NA	NA	14	TGTGCCAGCACCCCGGACTCCTCCCCCTACGAGCAGTACTTC	CASTPDSSPYEQYF
TRBV9	TRBJ1-3	NA	many	16	TGTGCCAGCAGCGTAGAGGAAGGGAGTCTAGGAAACACCATATATTTT	CASSVEEGSLGNTIYF
TRBV18	TRBJ2-5	NA	many	15	TGTGCCAGCTCACCCTCCAGGGGCGGACGGGAGACCCAGTACTTC	CASSPSRGGRETQYF
TRBV6-1	TRBJ1-5	NA	many	14	TGTGCCAGCAGATTCCGGGGTCGAGGTCAGCCCCAGCATTTT	CASRFRGRGQPQHF
TRBV20-1	TRBJ1-1	NA	NA	12	TGCAGTGCTAGAGGGGGGAACACTGAAGCTTTCTTT	CSARGGNTEAFF
TRBV2	TRBJ1-2	NA	few	11	TGTGCCAGCAAGGAGGAATATGGCTACACCTTC	CASKEEYGYTF
TRBV7-3	TRBJ2-3	NA	many	15	TGTGCCAGCAGCTTATGGGGCAGGGCCACAGATACGCAGTATTTT	CASSLWGRATDTQYF
TRBV4-2	TRBJ1-2	NA	many	14	TGTGCCAGCAGGGGGCCAGGGGAAGACTATGGCTACACCTTC	CASRGPGEDYGYTF
TRBV18	TRBJ2-7	TRBD1	many	13	TGTGCCAGCTCCCAGGGGACAGGGGGCGAGCAGTACTTC	CASSQGTGGEQYF
TRBV28	TRBJ1-2	NA	few	12	TGTGCCAGCACAGGGGTGGGGTATGGCTACACCTTC	CASTGVGYGYTF
TRBV12-3/TRBV12-4	TRBJ2-4	NA	NA	11	TGTGCCAGCAGTTCAAGGGGCATTCAGTACTTC	CASSSRGIQYF
TRBV29-1	TRBJ2-3	NA	few	12	TGCAGCGTTGGTTCCAGCCCAGATACGCAGTATTTT	CSVGSSPDTQYF
TRBV7-3	TRBJ1-1	NA	few	14	TGTGCCAGCAGCTTATTGGGCTCGGGGACTGAAGCTTTCTTT	CASSLLGSGTEAFF
TRBV5-4	TRBJ2-5	NA	few	12	TGTGCCAGCAGCTTGGTGTCGGAGACCCAGTACTTC	CASSLVSETQYF
TRBV11-2	TRBJ1-2	NA	many	15	TGTGCCAGCAGCTTAGGGACAGATCCAAACTATGGCTACACCTTC	CASSLGTDPNYGYTF
TRBV4-2	TRBJ2-5	TRBD2	few	16	TGTGCCAGCAGCCCCCTGTCAAGCGGGGGGCAAGAGACCCAGTACTTC	CASSPLSSGGQETQYF
TRBV20-1	TRBJ2-7	TRBD2	NA	16	TGCAGTGCTAGAGGTACCCCCGGGACTAGCGTTTACGAGCAGTACTTC	CSARGTPGTSVYEQYF
TRBV28	TRBJ1-2	NA	many	14	TGTGCCAGCAGTTTAACGGGCCGGGGCAGAGCACACACCTTC	CASSLTGRGRAHTF
TRBV24-1	TRBJ2-7	TRBD1	few	20	TGTGCCACCAGTAACCCCCATTACCGGACAGACAGGGTAGGATTTTACGAGCAGTACTTC	CATSNPHYRTDRVGFYEQYF
TRBV23-1	TRBJ1-5	TRBD1	NA	21	TGCGCCAGCAGTCACCCGGAAAACGAGACAGGGGGAATTGTTAGCAATCAGCCCCAGCATTTT	CASSHPENETGGIVSNQPQHF
TRBV25-1	TRBJ1-1	NA	few	17	TGTGCCAGCAGTGCGATCGCTACCCCGGGGGGGCGGACTGAAGCTTTCTTT	CASSAIATPGGRTEAFF
TRBV6-1	TRBJ2-7	NA	many	14	TGTGCCAGCAGTCTTGTGAGGGGGGACTACGAGCAGTACTTC	CASSLVRGDYEQYF